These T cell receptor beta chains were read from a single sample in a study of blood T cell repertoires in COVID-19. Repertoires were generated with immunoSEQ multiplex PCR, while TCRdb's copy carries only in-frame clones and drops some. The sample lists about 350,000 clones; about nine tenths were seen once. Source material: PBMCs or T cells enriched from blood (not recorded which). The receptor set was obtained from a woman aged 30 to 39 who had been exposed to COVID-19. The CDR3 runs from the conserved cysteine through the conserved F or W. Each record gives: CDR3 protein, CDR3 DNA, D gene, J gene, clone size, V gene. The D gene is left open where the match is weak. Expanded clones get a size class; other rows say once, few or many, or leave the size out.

CDR3: CASSHLAEKLFF; DNA: TGTGCCAGCAGTCATCTGGCCGAAAAACTGTTTTTT; D: .; J: TRBJ1-4; size: .; V: TRBV27
CDR3: CSASFSGKLNEQFF; DNA: TGCAGTGCTAGTTTTAGCGGGAAGTTAAATGAGCAGTTCTTC; D: TRBD2; J: TRBJ2-1; size: .; V: TRBV20-1
CDR3: CASSPRDSIPYNEQFF; DNA: TGTGCCAGCAGCCCTAGGGACTCAATACCGTACAATGAGCAGTTCTTC; D: .; J: TRBJ2-1; size: .; V: TRBV28
CDR3: CASSGQGLGNTEAFF; DNA: TGCGCCAGCAGCGGACAGGGACTCGGGAACACTGAAGCTTTCTTT; D: TRBD1; J: TRBJ1-1; size: once; V: TRBV4-1
CDR3: CASSGTGREKLFF; DNA: TGTGCCAGCAGTGGGACAGGCAGGGAAAAACTGTTTTTT; D: TRBD1; J: TRBJ1-4; size: .; V: TRBV28
CDR3: CASSTEGRTDTQYF; DNA: TGTGCCAGTAGTACGGAGGGCCGCACAGATACGCAGTATTTT; D: .; J: TRBJ2-3; size: .; V: TRBV19
CDR3: CASRTSGRWQYF; DNA: TGTGCCAGCAGGACTAGCGGGAGGTGGCAGTACTTC; D: TRBD2; J: TRBJ2-7; size: .; V: TRBV28
CDR3: CASTPGYTGELFF; DNA: TGTGCCAGCACCCCGGGGTACACCGGGGAGCTGTTTTTT; D: .; J: TRBJ2-2; size: .; V: TRBV12-3/TRBV12-4
CDR3: CASSQEDPSGGDYEQYF; DNA: TGCGCCAGCAGCCAAGAGGACCCCAGCGGAGGGGACTACGAGCAGTACTTC; D: .; J: TRBJ2-7; size: .; V: TRBV4-1
CDR3: CASSLVGEPGDTQYF; DNA: TGTGCCAGCAGCTTAGTTGGTGAGCCCGGGGATACGCAGTATTTT; D: .; J: TRBJ2-3; size: .; V: TRBV11-2
CDR3: CAWRMPGTGGDEQFF; DNA: TGTGCCTGGAGGATGCCCGGGACAGGGGGCGATGAGCAGTTCTTC; D: TRBD1; J: TRBJ2-1; size: .; V: TRBV30
CDR3: CASSYSSRGGNQPQHF; DNA: TGTGCCAGCAGTTACTCGAGCAGGGGAGGCAATCAGCCCCAGCATTTT; D: .; J: TRBJ1-5; size: few; V: TRBV6-2/TRBV6-3
CDR3: CATSEGTGGVQETQYF; DNA: TGTGCCACCAGTGAAGGGACAGGGGGTGTCCAAGAGACCCAGTACTTC; D: TRBD1; J: TRBJ2-5; size: .; V: TRBV24-1
CDR3: CASSYSGRGTGELFF; DNA: TGTGCCAGCAGTTATAGCGGGAGAGGCACCGGGGAGCTGTTTTTT; D: TRBD2; J: TRBJ2-2; size: .; V: TRBV6-5
CDR3: CADRQGSNDYEQYF; DNA: TGTGCCGACAGACAGGGATCGAACGACTACGAGCAGTACTTC; D: TRBD1; J: TRBJ2-7; size: once; V: TRBV2
CDR3: CASSVAGTGYYGYTF; DNA: TGCGCCAGCAGCGTCGCCGGGACAGGGTACTATGGCTACACCTTC; D: TRBD1; J: TRBJ1-2; size: .; V: TRBV5-1
CDR3: CASSLGRLAGSYEQYF; DNA: TGTGCCAGCAGCTTAGGGAGACTAGCGGGATCCTACGAGCAGTACTTC; D: TRBD2; J: TRBJ2-7; size: .; V: TRBV7-8
CDR3: CAARQLTLEEQYF; DNA: TGTGCCGCAAGACAGCTCACCCTCGAAGAGCAGTACTTC; D: .; J: TRBJ2-7; size: .; V: TRBV6-5
CDR3: CASSLVRLAGGREETQYF; DNA: TGCGCCAGCAGCTTGGTGCGACTAGCGGGAGGAAGAGAAGAGACCCAGTACTTC; D: TRBD2; J: TRBJ2-5; size: .; V: TRBV5-1
CDR3: CASSSPGSDVLAEAFF; DNA: TGTGCCAGCAGTTCACCGGGGTCGGATGTGTTGGCTGAAGCTTTCTTT; D: .; J: TRBJ1-1; size: few; V: TRBV6-5
CDR3: CSVATSVAKNIQYF; DNA: TGCAGCGTTGCGACTAGCGTGGCCAAAAACATTCAGTACTTC; D: TRBD2; J: TRBJ2-4; size: .; V: TRBV29-1
CDR3: CASSSLTEAKSYGYTF; DNA: TGTGCCAGCAGTTCACTGACTGAGGCCAAATCCTATGGCTACACCTTC; D: .; J: TRBJ1-2; size: .; V: TRBV6-6
CDR3: CASSTEGGHEKLFF; DNA: TGTGCCAGCAGCACGGAAGGGGGCCATGAAAAACTGTTTTTT; D: TRBD1; J: TRBJ1-4; size: .; V: TRBV27
CDR3: CASSPPRNTEAFF; DNA: TGTGCCAGCTCACCCCCGCGGAACACTGAAGCTTTCTTT; D: .; J: TRBJ1-1; size: .; V: TRBV18
CDR3: CASSSGGSKLNEQFF; DNA: TGTGCCAGCAGTTCTGGCGGGAGTAAGCTCAATGAGCAGTTCTTC; D: TRBD2; J: TRBJ2-1; size: .; V: TRBV27